These 17 T cell receptor beta chains share one sample of origin, sequenced in a study of blood T cell repertoires in COVID-19. Assay used: immunoSEQ multiplex PCR; TCRdb lists only in-frame clones, some missing. The data hold about 260,000 clones, with around 86% observed a single time. Sequences were obtained from peripheral blood. These receptors all come from a woman aged 40 to 55 who had recovered from COVID-19.

This rearrangement joins TRBV19 to TRBJ2-1; D unclear. This CDR3 comprises 13 residues. V was pared by 5 bases and J by 3 bases, with 8 bases between. Germline CDR1 is LNHDA and CDR2 is SQIVND (reference sequence). The CDR3 nucleotides read TGTGCCAGTAGTTCCACAGTCTACAATGAGCAGTTCTTC. It encodes CASSSTVYNEQFF.

V gene TRBV23-1 combines with J gene TRBJ1-3, with D possibly being TRBD1 (5 bases). TRBV23-1 is noted as an ORF with a role that remains uncertain. V lost 0 bases to trimming and J lost 1 base, with 13 bases between them. The CDR3 sequence is 17 residues long. CDR3 bases: TGCGCCAGCAGTCAATCTCCCCCGGGGGGGTCTGGAAACACCATATATTTT. As protein: CASSQSPPGGSGNTIYF.

The V gene is TRBV29-1, the J gene TRBJ1-1; D may be TRBD1 (6 bases). This CDR3 has 14 amino acids. Germline CDR1 is SQVTM and CDR2 is ANQGSEA. V gave up 4 bases and J gave up 7 bases, with 19 bases separating them. This CDR3 reads CSVVEALLGGEAFF. The CDR3 DNA reads as TGCAGCGTTGTTGAGGCCCTTTTAGGGGGTGAAGCTTTCTTT.

The rearrangement links TRBV7-8 to TRBJ2-7, with TRBD1 matching over 10 bases. Germline V lookup: CDR1 SGHVS, CDR2 FQNEAQ. This CDR3 contains 15 residues. The ends lost 4 bases at V and 3 bases at J; junction bases unmatched: 6. The CDR3 is CASSSGQGVFYEQYF. CDR3 DNA: TGTGCCAGCAGCTCAGGACAGGGGGTCTTCTACGAGCAGTACTTC.

V is TRBV10-2 and J is TRBJ1-6, with D hard to call. The V end was cut by 3 bases, the J end by 2 bases, with 11 bases between. The length of the CDR3 is 16 residues. Germline CDR1 reads WSHSY; CDR2 reads SAAADI. The CDR3 coding sequence is TGCGCCAGCAGTGACGTCAGGAGGGCCTATAATTCACCCCTCCACTTT. Translation: CASSDVRRAYNSPLHF.

The chain uses TRBV6-2 or TRBV6-3 and TRBJ1-1, with TRBD1 matching over 7 bases. Per germline, CDR1 MNHEY and CDR2 SVGEGT. J gave up 1 base and V 6 bases, and 17 bases lay outside the gene matches. The CDR3 sequence is 18 residues long. The chain's CDR3 is CASRPMVTGRMRNTEAFF. CDR3 coding DNA: TGTGCCAGCAGACCTATGGTGACAGGGAGGATGAGGAACACTGAAGCTTTCTTT.

CDR3 DNA: TGCGCCAGCACCCCCACCCCGTACAGGGGACCTAATGAAAAACTGTTTTTT. This sequence encodes CASTPTPYRGPNEKLFF. The chain links TRBV10-1 to TRBJ1-4; 7 bases map to TRBD1. Germline loops: CDR1 WNHNN, CDR2 SYGVQD (reference sequence). V gave up 7 bases and J gave up 3 bases; unmatched junction bases: 14. This CDR3 comprises 17 residues.

The count of this clone is one. This chain links TRBV3-1 (or the pseudogene TRBV3-2) with TRBJ1-1; TRBD1 is a possible D gene (5 bases). Germline values: CDR1 LGHDT, CDR2 YNNKEL (reference sequence). The V end was cut by 1 base, the J end by 4 bases, with 10 bases between. This CDR3 region has 14 residues. CDR3 amino acids: CASSQGGVGTEAFF. The CDR3 nucleotides are TGTGCCAGCAGCCAAGGGGGGGTAGGCACTGAAGCTTTCTTT.

The rearrangement uses TRBV5-4 and TRBJ1-2; 7 bases line up with TRBD1. The CDR3 length is 13 residues. V gave up 3 bases and J gave up 5 bases; unmatched junction bases: 4. Germline CDR1 SGHNT, CDR2 YYREEE (reference sequence). This chain's CDR3 is CASSSRQGYGYTF. CDR3 coding DNA: TGTGCCAGCAGCTCGCGACAGGGATATGGCTACACCTTC.

This clone was counted a single time. CDR3 sequence reads: CASSSNEYTGGYF. The DNA for the CDR3 is TGTGCCAGCAGTTCAAATGAATACACCGGGGGGTACTTC. The chain recombines TRBV28 with TRBJ2-7; a possible D gene is TRBD2 (6 bases). V was clipped by 4 bases and J by 12 bases, with 19 bases between them. Germline V lookup: CDR1 MDHEN, CDR2 SYDVKM. The CDR3 extends over 13 amino acids.

J is TRBJ2-7 and V is TRBV6-1; maybe TRBD1 (6 bases). V was cut by 2 bases and J by 3 bases, with 11 bases left in between. Looked up from germline, CDR1 is MNHNS and CDR2 is SASEGT. The CDR3 spans 14 residues. The CDR3 here is CASSERADSYEQYF. The DNA of the CDR3 is TGTGCCAGCAGTGAAAGGGCGGACAGCTACGAGCAGTACTTC.

The V and J genes are TRBV12-3 or TRBV12-4 and TRBJ2-3; 12 positions match TRBD2. The ends lost 8 bases at V and 9 bases at J; junction bases unmatched: 6. This CDR3 contains 13 residues. CDR3 sequence reads: CASRRTSGVTQYF. DNA for the CDR3: TGTGCCAGCCGTAGGACTAGCGGGGTCACGCAGTATTTT.

The rearrangement uses TRBV11-2 and TRBJ1-4; D remains unclear. CDR3 length: 14 amino acids. Germline CDR1 and CDR2: SGHAT and FQNNGV. Trimming pared 2 bases from V and 7 bases from J, leaving 11 bases between. The CDR3: CASSLRGPGEKLFF. CDR3 coding DNA: TGTGCCAGCAGCTTACGGGGTCCCGGTGAAAAACTGTTTTTT.

The chain links TRBV5-5 to TRBJ2-7, with D possibly TRBD1 on 6 matching bases. V shed 0 bases and J shed 1 base, with 14 bases lying between them. Germline lookup yields CDR1 SGHKS and CDR2 YYEKEE (reference sequence). The CDR3 spans 16 residues. Written as DNA, the CDR3 is TGTGCCAGCAGCTTGGGTCGGCAGGGGCGGTCCTACGAGCAGTACTTC. The encoded protein is CASSLGRQGRSYEQYF. Together with reference TRBV5-5 and TRBJ2-7, the CDR3 gives the full variable domain: DAGVTQSPTHLIKTRGQQVTLRCSPISGHKSVSWYQQVLGQGPQFIFQYYEKEERGRGNFPDRFSARQFPNYSSELNVNALLLGDSALYLCASSLGRQGRSYEQYFGPGTRLTVT.

This chain connects TRBV4-1 to TRBJ1-5, with 7 bases lining up with TRBD1. V lost 8 bases, J lost 3 bases, and 22 bases stayed unmatched. Germline CDR1 reads MGHRA; CDR2 reads YSYEKL. This CDR3 is built from 19 residues. CDR3 in DNA: TGCGCCAGCCGTACCCCGTCGGACAGGACGCGCCAGGACAATCAGCCCCAGCATTTT. Protein: CASRTPSDRTRQDNQPQHF.

The rearrangement uses TRBV25-1 and TRBJ1-6; no clear D gene. The CDR3 spans 17 residues. The germline V gene encodes CDR1 MGHDK and CDR2 SYGVNS. Between the trimmed V and J ends, which lost 8 bases and 0 bases, there was a span of 17 bases. As DNA, the CDR3 is TGTGCCAGCCGCCCTTGGACGGGAAGCTCCTATAATTCACCCCTCCACTTT. Amino acid sequence: CASRPWTGSSYNSPLHF.

The chain recombines TRBV7-9 with TRBJ2-1; D gene uncertain. The germline V gene encodes CDR1 SEHNR and CDR2 FQNEAQ (reference sequence). CDR3 length: 11 residues. The V end was cut by 1 base, the J end by 13 bases, with 8 bases between. The CDR3 nucleotides are TGTGCCAGCAGCTTAGTCTCAGAACAGTTCTTC. This sequence encodes CASSLVSEQFF.